These T cell receptor beta chains were read from a single sample in a study of OX40 agonist ivuxolimab in advanced cancers. Repertoires were generated with immunoSEQ multiplex PCR, while TCRdb's copy carries only in-frame clones and drops some. The table has some 70,000 clones, approximately 86% seen once. The material sequenced was CD4+ or CD8+ T cells sorted from blood, taken in a trial of the OX40 agonist ivuxolimab. The receptors shown here come from an adult with an advanced solid tumor such as melanoma, head and neck, liver or kidney cancer. Both conserved end residues are part of each CDR3. The D gene is left open where the match is weak. Expanded clones are given a class, and other clones once, few, many or no size at all.

j_call: TRBJ1-2
clone_size: -
v_call: TRBV18
d_call: -
cdr3_aa: CASSPDEGYTF
cdr3_nt: TGTGCCAGCTCACCAGATGAAGGCTACACCTTC

j_call: TRBJ1-2
clone_size: -
v_call: TRBV4-2
d_call: -
cdr3_aa: CASRRSEERGLYTF
cdr3_nt: TGTGCCAGCAGGAGGTCGGAAGAAAGAGGGCTCTACACCTTC

j_call: TRBJ2-1
clone_size: -
v_call: TRBV11-2
d_call: TRBD1
cdr3_aa: CASSFKGQGAVEQFF
cdr3_nt: TGTGCCAGCAGCTTTAAGGGACAGGGGGCTGTTGAGCAGTTCTTC

j_call: TRBJ2-2
clone_size: -
v_call: TRBV7-2
d_call: -
cdr3_aa: CASSLARNTGELFF
cdr3_nt: TGTGCCAGCAGCTTAGCAAGAAACACCGGGGAGCTGTTTTTT

j_call: TRBJ2-7
clone_size: -
v_call: TRBV6-5
d_call: -
cdr3_aa: CASSKRTQIYEQYF
cdr3_nt: TGTGCCAGCAGTAAGCGGACTCAGATCTACGAGCAGTACTTC

j_call: TRBJ1-3
clone_size: -
v_call: TRBV2
d_call: -
cdr3_aa: CASTTFQGNTIYF
cdr3_nt: TGTGCCAGCACTACCTTCCAGGGAAACACCATATATTTT

j_call: TRBJ2-3
clone_size: -
v_call: TRBV7-9
d_call: -
cdr3_aa: CASSSSTVRSTDTQYF
cdr3_nt: TGTGCCAGCAGCTCTTCGACAGTACGCAGCACAGATACGCAGTATTTT

j_call: TRBJ1-2
clone_size: -
v_call: TRBV5-6
d_call: -
cdr3_aa: CASSLDRNYGYTF
cdr3_nt: TGTGCCAGCAGCTTGGACAGAAACTATGGCTACACCTTC

j_call: TRBJ2-1
clone_size: -
v_call: TRBV11-2
d_call: -
cdr3_aa: CASSLTDLRANEQFF
cdr3_nt: TGTGCCAGCAGCCTTACAGACCTTAGAGCAAATGAGCAGTTCTTC

j_call: TRBJ1-1
clone_size: -
v_call: TRBV10-2
d_call: -
cdr3_aa: CASSAGLWNTEAFF
cdr3_nt: TGCGCCAGCAGCGCCGGACTCTGGAACACTGAAGCTTTCTTT

j_call: TRBJ1-2
clone_size: -
v_call: TRBV6-5
d_call: -
cdr3_aa: CASRTPGSVYGYTF
cdr3_nt: TGTGCCAGCAGGACCCCAGGGAGTGTCTATGGCTACACCTTC

j_call: TRBJ2-5
clone_size: -
v_call: TRBV28
d_call: -
cdr3_aa: CASNQGWETQYF
cdr3_nt: TGTGCCAGCAATCAGGGTTGGGAGACCCAGTACTTC

j_call: TRBJ2-7
clone_size: -
v_call: TRBV30
d_call: -
cdr3_aa: CAWCRTAAGYEQYF
cdr3_nt: TGTGCCTGGTGTCGGACAGCCGCAGGCTACGAGCAGTACTTC

j_call: TRBJ2-5
clone_size: -
v_call: TRBV7-9
d_call: -
cdr3_aa: CASSLRRGSGDYQETQYF
cdr3_nt: TGTGCCAGCAGCTTACGAAGGGGCTCGGGGGACTACCAAGAGACCCAGTACTTC

j_call: TRBJ2-3
clone_size: -
v_call: TRBV6-6
d_call: -
cdr3_aa: CASTKAGRDTQYF
cdr3_nt: TGTGCCAGCACAAAGGCAGGGCGAGATACGCAGTATTTT

j_call: TRBJ1-1
clone_size: -
v_call: TRBV10-1
d_call: -
cdr3_aa: CASSPGTLNTEAFF
cdr3_nt: TGCGCCAGCAGCCCCGGGACATTGAACACTGAAGCTTTCTTT

j_call: TRBJ2-1
clone_size: -
v_call: TRBV10-3
d_call: -
cdr3_aa: CAISDRRNEQFF
cdr3_nt: TGTGCCATCAGCGATAGGCGCAATGAGCAGTTCTTC

j_call: TRBJ2-4
clone_size: -
v_call: TRBV6-6
d_call: -
cdr3_aa: CASRSGSQGGNIQYF
cdr3_nt: TGTGCCAGCAGATCGGGGAGCCAGGGGGGAAACATTCAGTACTTC

j_call: TRBJ1-1
clone_size: once
v_call: TRBV6-6
d_call: -
cdr3_aa: CASSGDGNTEAFF
cdr3_nt: TGTGCCAGCAGTGGGGACGGGAACACTGAAGCTTTCTTT

j_call: TRBJ2-3
clone_size: -
v_call: TRBV11-3
d_call: -
cdr3_aa: CASSLGDTQYF
cdr3_nt: TGTGCCAGCAGCTTAGGGGATACGCAGTATTTT

j_call: TRBJ1-1
clone_size: -
v_call: TRBV11-3
d_call: -
cdr3_aa: CASSLEVGRTAFF
cdr3_nt: TGTGCCAGCAGCTTAGAGGTGGGACGGACGGCTTTCTTT

j_call: TRBJ2-7
clone_size: -
v_call: TRBV5-4
d_call: -
cdr3_aa: CASSPSGSNTYEQYF
cdr3_nt: TGTGCCAGCAGCCCTTCCGGGTCTAATACCTACGAGCAGTACTTC

j_call: TRBJ1-1
clone_size: once
v_call: TRBV21-1
d_call: -
cdr3_aa: CASSNRQALGNTEAFF
cdr3_nt: TGTGCCAGCAGCAACCGGCAGGCCTTGGGGAACACTGAAGCTTTCTTT

j_call: TRBJ1-2
clone_size: -
v_call: TRBV7-8
d_call: -
cdr3_aa: CASSLDRAGYTF
cdr3_nt: TGTGCCAGCAGCTTAGACAGGGCGGGCTACACCTTC

j_call: TRBJ1-4
clone_size: -
v_call: TRBV10-1
d_call: -
cdr3_aa: CASSEGPAAKLFF
cdr3_nt: TGCGCCAGCAGTGAGGGCCCCGCGGCAAAACTGTTTTTT

j_call: TRBJ2-3
clone_size: -
v_call: TRBV27
d_call: TRBD2
cdr3_aa: CATVAGAGGDTQYF
cdr3_nt: TGTGCCACCGTAGCGGGAGCGGGTGGGGATACGCAGTATTTT

j_call: TRBJ2-1
clone_size: -
v_call: TRBV6-5
d_call: -
cdr3_aa: CASSSHRGERRNEQFF
cdr3_nt: TGTGCCAGCAGTTCACACCGGGGCGAGAGGCGCAATGAGCAGTTCTTC

j_call: TRBJ2-6
clone_size: -
v_call: TRBV19
d_call: -
cdr3_aa: CASSSGVAGANVLTF
cdr3_nt: TGTGCCAGTAGTTCCGGGGTTGCTGGGGCCAACGTCCTGACTTTC

j_call: TRBJ1-2
clone_size: -
v_call: TRBV9
d_call: -
cdr3_aa: CASSVVPGGGYTF
cdr3_nt: TGTGCCAGCAGCGTAGTCCCTGGGGGGGGCTACACCTTC

j_call: TRBJ2-7
clone_size: -
v_call: TRBV13
d_call: TRBD2
cdr3_aa: CASAWEGYEQYF
cdr3_nt: TGTGCCAGCGCTTGGGAGGGCTACGAGCAGTACTTC

j_call: TRBJ2-3
clone_size: -
v_call: TRBV11-3
d_call: -
cdr3_aa: CASSSRPSGTDTQYF
cdr3_nt: TGTGCCAGCAGCTCCAGGCCCAGCGGCACAGATACGCAGTATTTT

j_call: TRBJ1-1
clone_size: -
v_call: TRBV5-4
d_call: -
cdr3_aa: CASSSAGFTEAFF
cdr3_nt: TGTGCCAGCAGCTCGGCGGGATTCACTGAAGCTTTCTTT

j_call: TRBJ1-1
clone_size: -
v_call: TRBV7-2
d_call: -
cdr3_aa: CASSLVAGNTEAFF
cdr3_nt: TGTGCCAGCAGCTTAGTGGCAGGGAACACTGAAGCTTTCTTT

j_call: TRBJ1-1
clone_size: -
v_call: TRBV5-1
d_call: -
cdr3_aa: CASSLSGRSTEAFF
cdr3_nt: TGCGCCAGCAGCTTGTCGGGGCGGTCGACTGAAGCTTTCTTT

j_call: TRBJ1-2
clone_size: -
v_call: TRBV28
d_call: -
cdr3_aa: CASSSYYGYTF
cdr3_nt: TGTGCCAGCAGTTCCTACTATGGCTACACCTTC

j_call: TRBJ2-5
clone_size: -
v_call: TRBV5-3
d_call: TRBD1
cdr3_aa: CARSLAPGQVSRGQVKTQYF
cdr3_nt: TGTGCCAGAAGCTTGGCCCCGGGACAGGTTTCGCGGGGCCAAGTGAAGACCCAGTACTTC

j_call: TRBJ2-4
clone_size: -
v_call: TRBV28
d_call: -
cdr3_aa: CASSLWDIQYF
cdr3_nt: TGTGCCAGCAGCCTATGGGACATTCAGTACTTC

j_call: TRBJ2-7
clone_size: -
v_call: TRBV10-1
d_call: -
cdr3_aa: CASSPGTWADEQYF
cdr3_nt: TGCGCCAGCAGTCCCGGGACCTGGGCCGACGAGCAGTACTTC

j_call: TRBJ2-1
clone_size: -
v_call: TRBV5-5
d_call: -
cdr3_aa: CASSLLLGGEQFF
cdr3_nt: TGTGCCAGCAGCTTACTTTTAGGAGGTGAGCAGTTCTTC

j_call: TRBJ2-1
clone_size: -
v_call: TRBV5-1
d_call: -
cdr3_aa: CASSLEGRPLNEQFF
cdr3_nt: TGCGCCAGCAGCTTGGAAGGGAGACCCCTCAATGAGCAGTTCTTC

j_call: TRBJ2-7
clone_size: -
v_call: TRBV5-1
d_call: TRBD1
cdr3_aa: CASSSGQVLNEQYF
cdr3_nt: TGCGCCAGCAGCTCCGGACAGGTTCTCAACGAGCAGTACTTC

j_call: TRBJ2-3
clone_size: -
v_call: TRBV7-9
d_call: TRBD2
cdr3_aa: CASSRGTRSTDTQYF
cdr3_nt: TGTGCCAGCAGCCGGGGGACTAGAAGCACAGATACGCAGTATTTT

j_call: TRBJ2-3
clone_size: -
v_call: TRBV27
d_call: -
cdr3_aa: CASSDADRMNTQYF
cdr3_nt: TGTGCCAGCAGTGACGCGGACCGGATGAATACGCAGTATTTT

j_call: TRBJ1-1
clone_size: -
v_call: TRBV6-5
d_call: -
cdr3_aa: CASSYSSTGPEAFF
cdr3_nt: TGTGCCAGCAGTTACTCGAGCACAGGGCCCGAAGCTTTCTTT

j_call: TRBJ2-3
clone_size: -
v_call: TRBV7-8
d_call: -
cdr3_aa: CASSTVDTQYF
cdr3_nt: TGTGCCAGCAGTACTGTAGATACGCAGTATTTT

j_call: TRBJ2-2
clone_size: -
v_call: TRBV27
d_call: TRBD2
cdr3_aa: CASRGGTRNTGELFF
cdr3_nt: TGTGCCAGCAGAGGGGGGACTAGGAACACCGGGGAGCTGTTTTTT

j_call: TRBJ2-1
clone_size: -
v_call: TRBV19
d_call: TRBD2
cdr3_aa: CASRVSGSRSYNEQFF
cdr3_nt: TGTGCCAGTAGGGTAAGCGGGAGTCGGTCCTACAATGAGCAGTTCTTC

j_call: TRBJ1-4
clone_size: -
v_call: TRBV6-6
d_call: -
cdr3_aa: CASSWGEKLFF
cdr3_nt: TGTGCCAGCAGCTGGGGTGAAAAACTGTTTTTT

j_call: TRBJ2-1
clone_size: -
v_call: TRBV28
d_call: TRBD2
cdr3_aa: CASSFPGGPMNEQFF
cdr3_nt: TGTGCCAGCAGTTTTCCGGGAGGGCCGATGAATGAGCAGTTCTTC

j_call: TRBJ1-2
clone_size: -
v_call: TRBV4-2
d_call: -
cdr3_aa: CASSQAAGEIGGYTF
cdr3_nt: TGTGCCAGCAGCCAAGCGGCAGGTGAAATAGGAGGCTACACCTTC

j_call: TRBJ2-1
clone_size: -
v_call: TRBV6-5
d_call: TRBD1
cdr3_aa: CASSRLGTGYNEQFF
cdr3_nt: TGTGCCAGCAGTCGCCTGGGGACAGGGTACAATGAGCAGTTCTTC

j_call: TRBJ2-7
clone_size: -
v_call: TRBV6-1
d_call: TRBD2
cdr3_aa: CASSVGLESSYEQYF
cdr3_nt: TGTGCCAGCAGTGTTGGACTAGAAAGCTCCTACGAGCAGTACTTC

j_call: TRBJ2-7
clone_size: -
v_call: TRBV4-1
d_call: -
cdr3_aa: CASSRSEGGTYEQYF
cdr3_nt: TGCGCCAGCAGCCGGTCCGAGGGCGGAACCTACGAGCAGTACTTC

j_call: TRBJ2-1
clone_size: -
v_call: TRBV5-1
d_call: TRBD2
cdr3_aa: CASSAGLGDNEQFF
cdr3_nt: TGCGCCAGCAGCGCGGGACTAGGGGACAATGAGCAGTTCTTC